Below, one T cell receptor beta chain is given with its context. The germline gives CDR1 LNHDA, CDR2 SQIVND (reference sequence). The CDR3 is 16 amino acids. V lost 4 bases, J lost 7 bases, and 7 bases stayed unmatched. Under the authors' procedure: Estimation of nucleated cell counts was performed using reference gene primer amplification. Assay used: immunoSEQ multiplex PCR; TCRdb lists only in-frame clones, some missing. V, J and clone size were drawn from that table, and D and trimming were deduced from the DNA. The sample includes some 350,000 clones, 91% of them seen just once. The data belong to a study of blood T cell repertoires in COVID-19. Whole-study context: Material from acute and convalescent COVID-19 was sourced from the United States, Italy and Spain. PBMCs, B-cell-depleted T cells, or T cells were the source of the cDNA or gDNA that made up the material.

The receptor comes from a woman between 18 and 29 years old who had recovered from COVID-19. Sequencing was done on a sample of peripheral blood. This rearrangement joins TRBV19 to TRBJ2-1, with 13 bases that match TRBD2. The CDR3 loop is CASSKPLAGGQNEQFF. DNA for the CDR3: TGTGCCAGTAGTAAACCACTAGCGGGAGGGCAAAATGAGCAGTTCTTC.